This T cell receptor (beta chain) was captured in a study of blood T cell repertoires in COVID-19. V was pared by 7 bases and J by 10 bases, with 28 bases between. The CDR3 length is 17 residues. The germline V gene has CDR1 SNHLY and CDR2 FYNNEI. Recruited during active infection, patients (from Seattle) were subsequently followed longitudinally. How the authors handled the data: Reference gene primer amplification in the assay estimated nucleated cell counts. Generated by immunoSEQ multiplex PCR, the TCRdb table keeps only in-frame clones and is missing some. V, J and clone size were drawn from that table, and D and trimming were deduced from the DNA. The repertoire holds about 370,000 clones, with approximately 88% as singletons.

The sequencing sample was made of peripheral blood. The chain couples TRBV2 to TRBJ1-4; D unclear. The clonotype was recovered from a woman aged 25 to 39 with COVID-19, enrolled during active disease. CDR3 in DNA: TGTGCCAGCAAAAACTTAGTGGACCGCAGCGGGGTCGGAAAACTGTTTTTT. Translated: CASKNLVDRSGVGKLFF.